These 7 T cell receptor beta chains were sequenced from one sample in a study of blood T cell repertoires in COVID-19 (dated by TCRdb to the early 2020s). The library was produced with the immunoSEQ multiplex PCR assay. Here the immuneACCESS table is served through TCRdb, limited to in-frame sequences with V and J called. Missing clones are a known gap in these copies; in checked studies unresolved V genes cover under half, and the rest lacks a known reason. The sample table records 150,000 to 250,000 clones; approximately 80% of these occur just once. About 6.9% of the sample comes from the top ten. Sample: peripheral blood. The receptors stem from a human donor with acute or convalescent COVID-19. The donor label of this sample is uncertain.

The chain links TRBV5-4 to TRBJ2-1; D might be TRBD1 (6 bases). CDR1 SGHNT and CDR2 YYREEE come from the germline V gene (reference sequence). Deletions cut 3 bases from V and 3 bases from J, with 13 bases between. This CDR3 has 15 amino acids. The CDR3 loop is CASSSTLGGYNEQFF. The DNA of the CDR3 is TGTGCCAGCAGCTCCACCCTAGGGGGCTACAATGAGCAGTTCTTC.

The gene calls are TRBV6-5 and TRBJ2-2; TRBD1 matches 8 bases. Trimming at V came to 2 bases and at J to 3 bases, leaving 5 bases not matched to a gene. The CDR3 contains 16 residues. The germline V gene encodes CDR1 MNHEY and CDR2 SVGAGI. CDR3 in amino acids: CASSYTHRGYTGELFF. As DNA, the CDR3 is TGTGCCAGCAGTTACACCCACAGGGGGTACACCGGGGAGCTGTTTTTT.

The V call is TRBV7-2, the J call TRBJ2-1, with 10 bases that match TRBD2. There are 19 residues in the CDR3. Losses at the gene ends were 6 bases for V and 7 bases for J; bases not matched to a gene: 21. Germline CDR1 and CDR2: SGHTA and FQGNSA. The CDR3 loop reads CASSFRLARGLAGVNEQFF. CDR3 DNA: TGTGCCAGCAGTTTTAGATTGGCCCGAGGCCTAGCGGGAGTGAATGAGCAGTTCTTC. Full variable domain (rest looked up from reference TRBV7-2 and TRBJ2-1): GAGVSQSPSNKVTEKGKDVELRCDPISGHTALYWYRQSLGQGLEFLIYFQGNSAPDKSGLPSDRFSAERTGGSVSTLTIQRTQQEDSAVYLCASSFRLARGLAGVNEQFFGPGTRLTVL.

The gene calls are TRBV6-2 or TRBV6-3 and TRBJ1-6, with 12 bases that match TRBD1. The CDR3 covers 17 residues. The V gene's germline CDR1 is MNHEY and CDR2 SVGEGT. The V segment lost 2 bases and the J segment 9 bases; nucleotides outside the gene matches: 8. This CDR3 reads CASSYPLGTGGSSPLHF. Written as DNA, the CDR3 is TGTGCCAGCAGTTACCCACTTGGGACAGGGGGCTCTTCACCCCTCCACTTT.

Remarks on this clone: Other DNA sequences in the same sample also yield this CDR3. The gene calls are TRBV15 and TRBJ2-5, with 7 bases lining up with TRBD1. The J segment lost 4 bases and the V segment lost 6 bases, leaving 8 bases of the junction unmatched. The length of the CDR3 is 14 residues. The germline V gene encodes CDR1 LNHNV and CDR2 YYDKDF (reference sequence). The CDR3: CATSRASGGETQYF. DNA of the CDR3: TGTGCCACCAGTCGTGCTTCAGGGGGAGAGACCCAGTACTTC.

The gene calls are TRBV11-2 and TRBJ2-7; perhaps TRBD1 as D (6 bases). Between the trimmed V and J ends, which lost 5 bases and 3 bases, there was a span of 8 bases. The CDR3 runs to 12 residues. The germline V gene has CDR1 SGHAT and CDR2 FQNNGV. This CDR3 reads CASSQDSYEQYF. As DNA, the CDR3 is TGTGCCAGCAGCCAGGACAGCTACGAGCAGTACTTC.

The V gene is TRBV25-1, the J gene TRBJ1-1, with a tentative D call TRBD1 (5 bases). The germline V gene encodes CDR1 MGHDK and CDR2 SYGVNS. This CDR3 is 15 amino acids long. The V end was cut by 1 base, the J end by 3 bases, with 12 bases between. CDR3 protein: CASSESGQPDTEAFF. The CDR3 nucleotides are TGTGCCAGCAGTGAATCAGGACAACCCGACACTGAAGCTTTCTTT.